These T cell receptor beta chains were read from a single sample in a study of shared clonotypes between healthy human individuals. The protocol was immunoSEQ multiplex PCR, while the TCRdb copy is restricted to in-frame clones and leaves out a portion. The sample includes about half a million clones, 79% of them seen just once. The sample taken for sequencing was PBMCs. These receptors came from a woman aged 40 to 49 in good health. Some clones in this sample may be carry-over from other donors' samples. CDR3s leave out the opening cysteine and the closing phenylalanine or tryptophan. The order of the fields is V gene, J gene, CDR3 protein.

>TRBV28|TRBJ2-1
ASSQTSYNEQF
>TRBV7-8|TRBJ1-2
ASSSRTGEGYT
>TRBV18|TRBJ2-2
ASSPQNTGELF
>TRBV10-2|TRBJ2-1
ASSLAGDYNEQF
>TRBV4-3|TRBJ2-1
ASSLQYLGYNEQF
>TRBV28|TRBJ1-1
ASSLALQGKAF
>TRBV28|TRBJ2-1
ASSLSIDYLTYNEQF
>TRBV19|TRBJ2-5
ASSTSGTGQETQY
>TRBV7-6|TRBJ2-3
ASSLGTGFDTQY
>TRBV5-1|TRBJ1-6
ASSSGQGASPLH